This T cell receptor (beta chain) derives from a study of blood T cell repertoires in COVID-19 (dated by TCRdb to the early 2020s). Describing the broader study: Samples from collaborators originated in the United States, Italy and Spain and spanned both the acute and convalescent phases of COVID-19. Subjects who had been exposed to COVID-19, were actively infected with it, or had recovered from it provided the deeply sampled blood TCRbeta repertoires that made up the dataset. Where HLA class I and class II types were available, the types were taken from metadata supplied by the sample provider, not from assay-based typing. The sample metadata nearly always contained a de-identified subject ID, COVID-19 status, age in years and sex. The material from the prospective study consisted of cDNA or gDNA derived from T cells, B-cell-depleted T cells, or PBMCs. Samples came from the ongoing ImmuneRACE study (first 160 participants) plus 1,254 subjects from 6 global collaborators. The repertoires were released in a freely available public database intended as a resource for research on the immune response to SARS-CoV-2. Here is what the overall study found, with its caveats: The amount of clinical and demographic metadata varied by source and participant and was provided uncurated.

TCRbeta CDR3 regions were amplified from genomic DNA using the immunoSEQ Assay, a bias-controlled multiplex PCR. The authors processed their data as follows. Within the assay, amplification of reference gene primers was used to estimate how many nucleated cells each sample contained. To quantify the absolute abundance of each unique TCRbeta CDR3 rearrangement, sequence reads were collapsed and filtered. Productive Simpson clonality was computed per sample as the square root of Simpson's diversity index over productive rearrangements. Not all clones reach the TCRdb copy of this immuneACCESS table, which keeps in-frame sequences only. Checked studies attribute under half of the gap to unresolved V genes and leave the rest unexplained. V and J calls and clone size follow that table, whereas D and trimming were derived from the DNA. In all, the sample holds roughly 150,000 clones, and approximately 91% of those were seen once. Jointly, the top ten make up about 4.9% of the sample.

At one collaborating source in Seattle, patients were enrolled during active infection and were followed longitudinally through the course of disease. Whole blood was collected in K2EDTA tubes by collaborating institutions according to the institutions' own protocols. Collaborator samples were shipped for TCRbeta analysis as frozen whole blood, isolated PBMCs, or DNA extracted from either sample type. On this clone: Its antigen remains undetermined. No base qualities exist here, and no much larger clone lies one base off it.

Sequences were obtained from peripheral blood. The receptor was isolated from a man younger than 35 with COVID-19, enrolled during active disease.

This receptor carries the CDR3 CASGLATPLAGGPDTQYF. Here is the DNA: TGTGCTAGTGGTTTGGCCACCCCCCTAGCGGGAGGGCCGGATACGCAGTATTTT. Recombination connected TRBV12-5 to TRBJ2-3; 12 central bases correspond to TRBD2. V and J are trimmed by 1 base and 6 bases, and the gene matches miss 11 bases of the junction. There are 18 amino acids in the CDR3, from cysteine to phenylalanine inclusive. The retained sequence is limited to the CDR3, 54 bases, with the frame set at the first base. The germline V gene encodes CDR1 LGHNT and CDR2 FRNRAP.